These 32 T cell receptor beta chains were all obtained from the same sample, sequenced in a study of graft-versus-host responses after intestinal transplantation. TCRdb keeps only in-frame clones here, not all; method: immunoSEQ multiplex PCR. This sample has roughly 98,000 clones; just under 95% occur once, and the top ten carry around 1.1%. Antigens for these TCRs are unknown. The specimen comprised unstimulated CD8+ T cells sorted from spleen or lymph node cells, sampled before transplant. These TCRs come from a human donor who was the organ donor for an intestinal transplant.

This clone turned up a few times. V is TRBV7-8 and J is TRBJ2-7; 9 bases are a match to TRBD1. This CDR3 is built from 13 residues. Germline V lookup: CDR1 SGHVS, CDR2 FQNEAQ. J gave up 3 bases and V 5 bases, and 2 bases lay outside the gene matches. The CDR3 DNA reads TGTGCCAGCAGCCTGGACAGGGGCTACGAGCAGTACTTC. Protein sequence: CASSLDRGYEQYF.

This clone has just one count. This chain connects TRBV4-1 to TRBJ2-1, with 10 bases fitting TRBD2. The CDR3 totals 17 residues. CDR1 and CDR2 (germline): MGHRA, YSYEKL. Trimming took 3 bases from V and 4 from J; bases not matched to a gene: 9. CDR3 nucleotides: TGCGCCAGCAGCCATATCCCTAGCGGGAGTGGATACAATGAGCAGTTCTTC. Translation gives CASSHIPSGSGYNEQFF.

The CDR3 DNA follows: TGTGCCAGCAGTTTGGAGCTAGCGGACAATGAGCAGTTCTTC. It encodes CASSLELADNEQFF. The chain joins TRBV27 to TRBJ2-1; 7 positions agree with TRBD2. Trimming took 3 bases from V and 5 from J; bases not matched to a gene: 4. The germline CDR1 and CDR2 sequences are MNHEY and SMNVEV (reference sequence). CDR3 length: 14 residues.

This chain links TRBV10-3 with TRBJ2-7, with D possibly being TRBD2 (5 bases). V was clipped by 2 bases and J by 0 bases, with 8 bases between them. Germline V gene lookup returns CDR1 ENHRY and CDR2 SYGVKD. The length of the CDR3 is 14 residues. This chain's CDR3 is CAISEVDFSYEQYF. The CDR3 coding sequence is TGTGCCATCAGTGAGGTGGACTTCTCCTACGAGCAGTACTTC.

V usage is TRBV27 and J usage is TRBJ2-1; 9 nucleotides align to TRBD1. CDR1 MNHEY and CDR2 SMNVEV come from the germline V gene (reference sequence). The CDR3 sequence is 16 residues long. The V gene end was trimmed by 2 bases and the J gene end by 1 base; junction bases not matched to a gene: 3. The CDR3 reads CASSLTGTGSYNEQFF. The CDR3 coding sequence is TGTGCCAGCAGTTTAACCGGGACAGGGTCCTACAATGAGCAGTTCTTC.

The V gene is TRBV4-3, the J gene TRBJ1-2, with 8 bases that match TRBD1. Germline V CDR1 and CDR2: LGHNA, YSLEER. The J segment lost 4 bases and the V segment lost 5 bases, leaving 6 bases of the junction unmatched. The CDR3 totals 14 residues. In DNA, the CDR3 is TGCGCCAGCAGCACCGGACAGGGCGGCTATGGCTACACCTTC. Translated: CASSTGQGGYGYTF.

This clone came up once. The rearrangement uses TRBV28 and TRBJ2-1, with D possibly matching TRBD2 (6 bases). The CDR3 totals 14 residues. Germline V lookup: CDR1 MDHEN, CDR2 SYDVKM. V lost 6 bases and J 5 bases, leaving 14 bases between the germline ends. The CDR3 sequence: CASSPGTGDNEQFF. CDR3 coding DNA: TGTGCCAGCAGCCCCGGGACTGGTGACAATGAGCAGTTCTTC.

This clone was counted a single time. This chain joins TRBV19 and TRBJ2-5; 7 nucleotides agree with TRBD1. The germline V gene encodes CDR1 LNHDA and CDR2 SQIVND (reference sequence). V shed 5 bases and J 3 bases; nucleotides not matched to a gene: 6. The CDR3 is 14 amino acids. The CDR3 DNA sequence: TGTGCCAGTAGTTCGCCCGGACAGGAAGAGACCCAGTACTTC. Translating it yields CASSSPGQEETQYF. Complete variable domain (other parts from reference TRBV19 and TRBJ2-5): DGGITQSPKYLFRKEGQNVTLSCEQNLNHDAMYWYRQDPGQGLRLIYYSQIVNDFQKGDIAEGYSVSREKKESFPLTVTSAQKNPTAFYLCASSSPGQEETQYFGPGTRLLVL.

The genes are TRBV18 and TRBJ1-2, with D possibly being TRBD1 (5 bases). This CDR3 spans 14 amino acids. From germline, CDR1 is KGHSH and CDR2 LQKENI. The V gene lost 1 base and the J gene lost 2 bases, with 8 bases spanning the gap. CDR3 in amino acids: CASSPLGGNYGYTF. CDR3 DNA: TGTGCCAGCTCACCACTGGGGGGGAACTATGGCTACACCTTC.

V usage is TRBV10-3 and J usage is TRBJ2-7; a possible D gene is TRBD2 (5 bases). V shed 0 bases and J shed 6 bases, with 12 bases lying between them. The CDR3 runs to 14 residues. Germline V gene data show CDR1 as ENHRY and CDR2 as SYGVKD. For the CDR3, the DNA is TGTGCCATCAGTGAGTCGTGGAGGTTCGGCGAGCAGTACTTC. This sequence encodes CAISESWRFGEQYF.

The CDR3 region is CASSLGGSTGELFF. CDR3 bases: TGTGCCAGCAGTTTAGGAGGGTCCACCGGGGAGCTGTTTTTT. The gene calls are TRBV27 and TRBJ2-2; tentatively, D is TRBD2 (6 bases). The CDR3 sequence is 14 residues long. V was shortened by 2 bases and J by 4 bases, with 8 bases between the two germline ends. Germline loops: CDR1 MNHEY, CDR2 SMNVEV (reference sequence).

The rearrangement links TRBV5-1 to TRBJ2-6, with TRBD1 as a possible D gene (7 bases). The CDR3 covers 19 residues. The germline V gene encodes CDR1 SGHRS and CDR2 YFSETQ. The V end lost 1 base, the J end lost 0 bases, and 17 bases lay between the germline ends. This chain's CDR3 is CASSLLRQGGPSGANVLTF. The CDR3 nucleotides are TGCGCCAGCAGCTTGCTACGACAGGGAGGTCCCTCTGGGGCCAACGTCCTGACTTTC.

The DNA for the CDR3 is TGTGCCAGCAGCGAGACTGTAGGGGAGCTGTTTTTT. Its translation is CASSETVGELFF. The chain couples TRBV9 to TRBJ2-2; D gene uncertain. The germline V gene encodes CDR1 SGDLS and CDR2 YYNGEE. The CDR3 sequence is 12 residues long. V lost 3 bases and J lost 8, with 8 bases in between.

The chain combines TRBV5-5 with TRBJ2-1; 8 nucleotides line up with TRBD2. V dropped 4 bases and J dropped 4; count of bases not matched to a gene: 4. This CDR3 region has 14 residues. Germline V gene data show CDR1 as SGHKS and CDR2 as YYEKEE (reference sequence). CDR3 sequence reads: CASSISGGYNEQFF. The CDR3 coding sequence is TGTGCCAGCAGCATCTCGGGAGGGTACAATGAGCAGTTCTTC.

The V gene is TRBV30, the J gene TRBJ2-1, with no clear D. The V gene lost 0 bases and the J gene lost 8 bases, with 8 bases spanning the gap. Germline CDR1 and CDR2: GTSNPN and SVGIG (reference sequence). The CDR3 covers 12 residues. Here the CDR3 DNA reads TGTGCCTGGAGTGTGGGCGATTATGAGCAGTTCTTC. Translated: CAWSVGDYEQFF.

The chain links TRBV10-3 to TRBJ2-5; the match to TRBD1 covers 9 bases. CDR3 length equals 15 residues. V was clipped by 2 bases and J by 5 bases; unmatched bases: 6. CDR1 is ENHRY, CDR2 SYGVKD, per germline. The CDR3 here is CAISERDRVIETQYF. The CDR3 DNA is TGTGCCATCAGTGAGCGGGACAGGGTAATCGAGACCCAGTACTTC.

The genes are TRBV30 and TRBJ1-1; D perhaps matches TRBD1 (6 bases). This CDR3 is 19 amino acids long. Trimming removed 0 bases at V and 1 base at J, with 24 bases between. Germline-derived CDR1 and CDR2 are GTSNPN and SVGIG (reference sequence). For the CDR3, the DNA is TGTGCCTGGAGTGTCGGGGGGGCTATACAAAAGGTTTGGAACACTGAAGCTTTCTTT. It encodes CAWSVGGAIQKVWNTEAFF.

The chain is built from TRBV9 and TRBJ2-1; maybe TRBD1 (6 bases). CDR3 length equals 16 residues. CDR1 is SGDLS, CDR2 YYNGEE, per germline. Trimming took 4 bases from V and 2 from J, leaving 16 bases between them. The CDR3 loop reads CASSPQGIRPYNEQFF. CDR3 in DNA: TGTGCCAGCAGCCCTCAGGGGATTAGGCCCTACAATGAGCAGTTCTTC. Full variable domain (missing parts from reference TRBV9 and TRBJ2-1): DSGVTQTPKHLITATGQRVTLRCSPRSGDLSVYWYQQSLDQGLQFLIQYYNGEERAKGNILERFSAQQFPDLHSELNLSSLELGDSALYFCASSPQGIRPYNEQFFGPGTRLTVL.

The chain recombines TRBV2 with TRBJ2-7; D possibly corresponds to TRBD1 (6 bases). CDR3 length: 13 amino acids. The V gene's germline CDR1 is SNHLY and CDR2 FYNNEI. With 5 bases removed from V and 4 bases from J, the gap between germline ends came to 12 bases. CDR3 sequence (DNA): TGTGCCAGCAGTCGGACAGCCCCATACGAGCAGTACTTC. Residues: CASSRTAPYEQYF.

The chain combines TRBV19 with TRBJ2-1, with D hard to call. Trimming stripped 6 bases from V and 4 bases from J, with 13 bases between. CDR1 LNHDA and CDR2 SQIVND come from the germline V gene (reference sequence). The CDR3 loop spans 14 amino acids. The CDR3 bases are TGTGCCAGTAGCCCCTGGCCGGGTTACAATGAGCAGTTCTTC. Translated, it gives CASSPWPGYNEQFF.

The chain employs TRBV7-3 and TRBJ2-3; TRBD2 agrees at 7 bases. Germline V gives CDR1 SGHTA, CDR2 FQGTGA. The V gene end was trimmed by 5 bases and the J gene end by 3 bases; junction bases not matched to a gene: 8. The CDR3 sequence is 15 residues long. This chain's CDR3 is CASSEGLPLTDTQYF. In nucleotides, the CDR3 is TGTGCCAGCAGCGAGGGACTACCCCTAACAGATACGCAGTATTTT.

CDR3 in amino acids: CASSLGASGVYEQYF. CDR3 coding DNA: TGTGCCAGCAGTTTGGGGGCTAGCGGGGTCTACGAGCAGTACTTC. The V and J genes are TRBV27 and TRBJ2-5; the match to TRBD2 covers 9 bases. The DNA matches TRBJ2-7 better at its end, which makes the J call doubtful. This CDR3 spans 15 amino acids. The V gene's germline CDR1 is MNHEY and CDR2 SMNVEV (reference sequence).

The CDR3 here is CASSPSVGELATYEQYF. In DNA form, the CDR3 reads TGTGCCAGCAGCCCCTCCGTAGGAGAACTAGCGACCTACGAGCAGTACTTC. The gene calls are TRBV27 and TRBJ2-7; 7 positions match TRBD2. CDR1 MNHEY and CDR2 SMNVEV come from the germline V gene (reference sequence). The CDR3 extends over 17 amino acids. Trimming removed 6 bases from V and 2 bases from J; junction bases left unmatched: 16.

This chain connects TRBV4-3 to TRBJ2-2; D perhaps matches TRBD1 (5 bases). V gave up 2 bases and J gave up 6 bases, with 10 bases separating them. The CDR3 is 14 amino acids. Germline V gene sequence: CDR1 LGHNA, CDR2 YSLEER. The chain's CDR3 is CASSQKAGPGELFF. The CDR3 DNA sequence: TGCGCCAGCAGCCAAAAGGCAGGGCCCGGGGAGCTGTTTTTT.

In this sample, this clone turned up once. The V call is TRBV2, the J call TRBJ1-4; D possibly corresponds to TRBD1 (6 bases). This CDR3 region has 14 residues. Germline CDR1 reads SNHLY; CDR2 reads FYNNEI. The V end lost 5 bases, the J end lost 2 bases, and 9 bases lay between the germline ends. CDR3 in DNA: TGTGCCAGCAGTACCCAGGGGACTAATGAAAAACTGTTTTTT. The encoded protein is CASSTQGTNEKLFF.

The CDR3 loop reads CASSSGTGGTEAFF. The CDR3 DNA is TGTGCCAGCAGTAGCGGGACAGGGGGCACTGAAGCTTTCTTT. This sequence joins TRBV27 and TRBJ1-1; 11 bases align to TRBD1. The CDR3 is 14 amino acids. The germline V gene encodes CDR1 MNHEY and CDR2 SMNVEV (reference sequence). V shed 5 bases, J shed 4 bases, and the junction held 3 bases outside the gene matches.

The chain links TRBV19 to TRBJ1-1; D is perhaps TRBD1 (5 bases). Between the trimmed V and J ends, which lost 3 bases and 5 bases, there was a span of 10 bases. In germline, CDR1 is LNHDA, CDR2 SQIVND (reference sequence). CDR3 size: 13 residues. This chain's CDR3 is CASSIAGWTEAFF. In DNA, the CDR3 is TGTGCCAGTAGTATCGCAGGGTGGACTGAAGCTTTCTTT.

The chain uses TRBV6-1 and TRBJ1-5; 7 nucleotides align to TRBD1. The V segment lost 4 bases and the J segment 1 base; nucleotides outside the gene matches: 7. Germline CDR1 MNHNS, CDR2 SASEGT. CDR3 length: 16 residues. In DNA form, the CDR3 reads TGTGCCAGCAGTGTATCCGGGACAGAAAGCAATCAGCCCCAGCATTTT. Encoded protein: CASSVSGTESNQPQHF.

This rearrangement joins TRBV9 to TRBJ1-2; 7 bases map to TRBD1. V dropped 0 bases and J dropped 2; count of bases not matched to a gene: 4. The CDR3 covers 15 residues. Germline CDR1 reads SGDLS; CDR2 reads YYNGEE. CDR3 sequence: CASSVAGQINYGYTF. CDR3 sequence (DNA): TGTGCCAGCAGCGTAGCGGGACAGATAAACTATGGCTACACCTTC. The whole variable domain, remainder taken from reference TRBV9 and TRBJ1-2, is DSGVTQTPKHLITATGQRVTLRCSPRSGDLSVYWYQQSLDQGLQFLIQYYNGEERAKGNILERFSAQQFPDLHSELNLSSLELGDSALYFCASSVAGQINYGYTFGSGTRLTVV.

The J gene is TRBJ1-5, the V gene TRBV28, with D unresolved. This CDR3 region has 14 residues. The germline V gene encodes CDR1 MDHEN and CDR2 SYDVKM. Trimming stripped 4 bases from V and 0 bases from J, with 7 bases between. CDR3 sequence: CASSWPYSNQPQHF. The CDR3 DNA sequence: TGTGCCAGCAGTTGGCCTTATAGCAATCAGCCCCAGCATTTT.

The V gene is TRBV6-5, the J gene TRBJ2-5; D possibly corresponds to TRBD2 (5 bases). V shed 6 bases and J shed 5 bases, with 19 bases lying between them. The CDR3 consists of 15 residues. The V gene's germline CDR1 is MNHEY and CDR2 SVGAGI. The CDR3 DNA reads as TGTGCCAGCAGCCGAAAAACTAGGCCCCGGGAGACCCAGTACTTC. Translated: CASSRKTRPRETQYF.

The chain employs TRBV28 and TRBJ2-7; the match to TRBD1 covers 9 bases. J gave up 2 bases and V 6 bases, and 5 bases lay outside the gene matches. CDR1 MDHEN and CDR2 SYDVKM come from the germline V gene. This CDR3 has 14 residues. The CDR3 region has the DNA TGTGCCAGCAGAAACAGGGGGCACACCTACGAGCAGTACTTC. This translates into CASRNRGHTYEQYF.